The 25 T cell receptor beta chains given below trace back to one sample, sequenced in a study of control samples from healthy donors and cancer patients. Sequencing was performed with immunoSEQ multiplex PCR; in TCRdb, only in-frame clones are kept and a portion is missing. The sample holds about 120,000 clones, around 87% seen once. Sequenced material: blood. All receptors come from a man aged 25 to 45 in good health.

The V gene is TRBV24-1, the J gene TRBJ1-2, with TRBD1 matching over 9 bases. Germline assignment: CDR1 KGHDR and CDR2 SFDVKD. Trimming removed 0 bases from V and 8 bases from J; junction bases left unmatched: 0. The CDR3 has 13 amino acids. Here the CDR3 reads CATSDLTGGGYTF. The CDR3 DNA sequence: TGTGCCACCAGTGATTTGACAGGGGGCGGCTACACCTTC.

The rearrangement joins TRBV18 to TRBJ1-6; the D is unclear. With 1 base removed from V and 2 bases from J, the gap between germline ends came to 6 bases. The V gene's germline CDR1 is KGHSH and CDR2 LQKENI. The CDR3 has 15 amino acids. Here the CDR3 reads CASSPQDPYNSPLHF. CDR3 sequence (DNA): TGTGCCAGCTCACCACAGGACCCCTATAATTCACCCCTCCACTTT.

This chain connects TRBV7-9 to TRBJ2-5, with D maybe TRBD1 (6 bases). Trimming took 7 bases from V and 5 from J, leaving 17 bases between them. The CDR3 is made up of 14 amino acids. CDR1 and CDR2 from the germline V gene are SEHNR and FQNEAQ (reference sequence). The CDR3 coding sequence is TGTGCCAGCACCCCCAACCCAGGGGTTGAGACCCAGTACTTC. This gives the protein CASTPNPGVETQYF.

The chain couples TRBV4-2 to TRBJ1-5; D is unclear. Trimming removed 0 bases at V and 6 bases at J, with 12 bases between. Germline V lookup: CDR1 LGHNA, CDR2 YNFKEQ. CDR3 length: 15 amino acids. Here the CDR3 reads CASSQDSTKGQPQHF. Written as DNA, the CDR3 is TGTGCCAGCAGCCAAGATTCAACGAAGGGTCAGCCCCAGCATTTT.

The rearrangement joins TRBV5-1 to TRBJ2-2, with 8 bases matching TRBD2. V trimming: 4 bases; J trimming: 6 bases; junction bases outside the gene matches: 5. The CDR3 totals 14 residues. From germline, CDR1 is SGHRS and CDR2 YFSETQ. DNA of the CDR3: TGCGCCAGCAGCCCGGAGGGACTAGCCGGGGAGCTGTTTTTT. Translation gives CASSPEGLAGELFF. Complete variable domain (other parts from reference TRBV5-1 and TRBJ2-2): KAGVTQTPRYLIKTRGQQVTLSCSPISGHRSVSWYQQTPGQGLQFLFEYFSETQRNKGNFPGRFSGRQFSNSRSEMNVSTLELGDSALYLCASSPEGLAGELFFGEGSRLTVL.

The J gene is TRBJ2-5, the V gene TRBV6-5, with a tentative D call TRBD1 (6 bases). Deletions cut 0 bases from V and 5 bases from J, with 13 bases between. The CDR3 is made up of 15 amino acids. Germline V gene data show CDR1 as MNHEY and CDR2 as SVGAGI. The CDR3 coding sequence is TGTGCCAGCAGTTACTCGAGGGCCAGGGGTGAGACCCAGTACTTC. Translation: CASSYSRARGETQYF.

This chain uses TRBV19 with TRBJ1-2; the match to TRBD1 covers 8 bases. This CDR3 contains 14 residues. The trim removed 1 base at V and 4 bases at J, leaving 2 bases unmatched. The germline V gene encodes CDR1 LNHDA and CDR2 SQIVND (reference sequence). CDR3 protein: CASSIAGTGYGYTF. CDR3 nucleotide sequence: TGTGCCAGTAGTATAGCCGGGACAGGCTATGGCTACACCTTC.

The chain joins TRBV6-5 to TRBJ1-2; TRBD1 might be the D (5 bases). The CDR3 covers 12 residues. V was shortened by 5 bases and J by 8 bases, with 12 bases between the two germline ends. The germline gives CDR1 MNHEY, CDR2 SVGAGI. The CDR3 reads CASSIQGEGYTF. The CDR3 DNA is TGTGCCAGCAGTATCCAGGGAGAAGGCTACACCTTC.

The genes are TRBV6-6 and TRBJ1-1; the D gene is possibly TRBD1 (5 bases). This CDR3 spans 12 amino acids. Trimming shortened V by 2 bases and J by 4 bases, and 5 bases separated the two germline ends. The germline CDR1 and CDR2 sequences are MNHNY and SVGAGI (reference sequence). CDR3: CASSYGGTEAFF. CDR3 bases: TGTGCCAGCAGTTACGGGGGCACTGAAGCTTTCTTT.

The gene calls are TRBV9 and TRBJ2-3, with D perhaps matching TRBD1 or TRBD2 (7 bases each). CDR1 and CDR2 from the germline V gene are SGDLS and YYNGEE. The CDR3 has 13 residues. Trimming shortened V by 7 bases and J by 4 bases, and 13 bases separated the two germline ends. CDR3 residues: CASSGGAADTQYF. The CDR3 nucleotides read TGTGCCAGCTCAGGGGGGGCGGCAGATACGCAGTATTTT.

This chain connects TRBV29-1 to TRBJ1-2, with D maybe TRBD1 (5 bases). V lost 4 bases to trimming and J lost 3 bases, with 9 bases between them. CDR1 SQVTM and CDR2 ANQGSEA come from the germline V gene. The CDR3 has 12 amino acids. The CDR3 region is CSVVGPDYGYTF. CDR3 bases: TGCAGCGTTGTGGGGCCTGACTATGGCTACACCTTC.

This clone was picked up one time. The V gene is TRBV12-3 or TRBV12-4, the J gene TRBJ1-2; the D is unclear. The V and J ends lost 11 bases and 8 bases respectively, with 18 bases between them. This CDR3 spans 12 amino acids. CDR3 coding DNA: TGTGCCCTAGGAGGAGCTTTAGACGGCTACACCTTC. Translated: CALGGALDGYTF.

The chain carries TRBV9 and TRBJ2-3; 9 positions agree with TRBD2. Germline trimming cut 2 bases from V and 2 bases from J; bases unmatched to any gene: 6. The CDR3 runs to 16 residues. In germline, CDR1 is SGDLS, CDR2 YYNGEE. The CDR3 loop reads CASSVLSGGLTDTQYF. DNA of the CDR3: TGTGCCAGCAGCGTGCTTAGCGGGGGCCTCACAGATACGCAGTATTTT.

This rearrangement joins TRBV28 to TRBJ1-1; D perhaps matches TRBD1 (5 bases). CDR3 length: 12 amino acids. Germline CDR1 and CDR2: MDHEN and SYDVKM. Trimming cost V 6 bases and J 11 bases, with 16 bases left between them. This chain's CDR3 is CASSLPGGRAFF. The CDR3 DNA sequence: TGTGCCAGCAGCCTCCCCGGGGGTCGTGCTTTCTTT.

The rearrangement uses TRBV19 and TRBJ2-6, with D tentatively TRBD2 (5 bases). The CDR3 contains 18 residues. V lost 2 bases, J lost 1 base, and 15 bases lay in between. Looked up from germline, CDR1 is LNHDA and CDR2 is SQIVND (reference sequence). The CDR3 DNA follows: TGTGCCAGTAGTATAAAGGGTCTTCGGGGTTCTGGGGCCAACGTCCTGACTTTC. Translated: CASSIKGLRGSGANVLTF. Filled out from reference TRBV19 and TRBJ2-6, the complete variable domain reads DGGITQSPKYLFRKEGQNVTLSCEQNLNHDAMYWYRQDPGQGLRLIYYSQIVNDFQKGDIAEGYSVSREKKESFPLTVTSAQKNPTAFYLCASSIKGLRGSGANVLTFGAGSRLTVL.

This rearrangement joins TRBV3-1 (or the pseudogene TRBV3-2) to TRBJ2-5; D gene unclear. This CDR3 region has 14 residues. With 1 base removed from V and 5 bases from J, the gap between germline ends came to 11 bases. CDR1 and CDR2 from the germline V gene are LGHDT and YNNKEL (reference sequence). CDR3 protein: CASSQVARRETQYF. The CDR3 DNA reads TGTGCCAGCAGCCAAGTTGCTCGCCGGGAGACCCAGTACTTC.

The rearrangement joins TRBV5-1 to TRBJ2-5; tentatively, D is TRBD2 (7 bases). Germline V gives CDR1 SGHRS, CDR2 YFSETQ. V was shortened by 5 bases and J by 4 bases, with 18 bases between the two germline ends. The CDR3 contains 15 residues. CDR3: CASSPRGAQAETQYF. The CDR3 region has the DNA TGCGCCAGCAGTCCTCGGGGGGCGCAGGCAGAGACCCAGTACTTC.

The chain joins TRBV2 to TRBJ1-1; the D is unclear. V was trimmed by 10 bases and J by 11 bases, leaving 20 bases between them. The length of the CDR3 is 12 residues. The germline CDR1 and CDR2 sequences are SNHLY and FYNNEI. CDR3 in DNA: TGTGCCAAGCAGACGGCTGACAAAGGGGCTTTCTTT. It codes for CAKQTADKGAFF.

The V call is TRBV11-3, the J call TRBJ1-1; maybe TRBD1 (6 bases). The germline gives CDR1 SGHNT, CDR2 YENEEA. V shed 0 bases and J shed 4 bases, with 12 bases lying between them. The CDR3 spans 15 residues. The DNA for the CDR3 is TGTGCCAGCAGCTTAGATTCCTCAGGGGCCACTGAAGCTTTCTTT. This encodes CASSLDSSGATEAFF.

This chain links TRBV5-6 with TRBJ1-4; possible D gene TRBD1, 6 bases. Looked up from germline, CDR1 is SGHDT and CDR2 is YYEEEE. Deletions cut 3 bases from V and 0 bases from J, with 9 bases between. This CDR3 spans 15 amino acids. For the CDR3, the DNA is TGTGCCAGCAGCTCCAGACAGGCAACTAATGAAAAACTGTTTTTT. As protein: CASSSRQATNEKLFF.

CDR3 region: CASSGDGYEQYF. In DNA form, the CDR3 reads TGCGCCAGCAGTGGGGACGGCTACGAGCAGTACTTC. This chain connects TRBV10-1 to TRBJ2-7; D may match TRBD1 or TRBD2 (5 bases each). The germline V gene encodes CDR1 WNHNN and CDR2 SYGVQD (reference sequence). The CDR3 totals 12 residues. Trimming took 4 bases from V and 3 from J, leaving 7 bases between them.

The rearrangement uses TRBV5-5 and TRBJ2-3; 8 bases agree with TRBD2. Germline CDR1 SGHKS, CDR2 YYEKEE (reference sequence). CDR3 length: 15 amino acids. V gave up 2 bases and J gave up 2 bases; unmatched junction bases: 4. The CDR3 nucleotides are TGTGCCAGCAGCTTCTTGCGGGGGGACACAGATACGCAGTATTTT. It encodes CASSFLRGDTDTQYF.

J is TRBJ2-3 and V is TRBV4-2; 7 nucleotides line up with TRBD1. With 0 bases clipped from V and 0 bases from J, the junction kept 6 bases outside the gene matches. The CDR3 loop spans 17 amino acids. CDR1 and CDR2 (germline): LGHNA, YNFKEQ. The CDR3 coding sequence is TGTGCCAGCAGCCAAGAAGGGGGCCGCTCTAGCACAGATACGCAGTATTTT. Protein: CASSQEGGRSSTDTQYF.

The genes are TRBV5-1 and TRBJ2-7; D is perhaps TRBD1 or TRBD2 (6 bases each). Germline V lookup: CDR1 SGHRS, CDR2 YFSETQ. The CDR3 runs 15 residues. V was cut by 4 bases and J by 0 bases, with 14 bases left in between. The CDR3 nucleotides are TGCGCCAGCAGCCTGGGGGGCGGCTACTCCTACGAGCAGTACTTC. This sequence encodes CASSLGGGYSYEQYF.

The rearrangement links TRBV3-1 (or the pseudogene TRBV3-2) to TRBJ2-5; D uncertain. Per the germline V gene, CDR1 is LGHDT and CDR2 is YNNKEL (reference sequence). This CDR3 comprises 15 residues. The ends were cut back, 1 base at V and 5 bases at J, with 14 bases in the middle. CDR3 in DNA: TGTGCCAGCAGCCAAGTCGTCGGACCCGGCGAGACCCAGTACTTC. Protein: CASSQVVGPGETQYF.